The 7 T cell receptor beta chains listed next were all sequenced from one sample in a study of control samples from healthy donors and cancer patients. Clones were read by immunoSEQ multiplex PCR, and TCRdb kept only the in-frame ones, dropping some. The sample has some 79,000 clones, around 91% seen once; the top ten hold 7.2%. Sequenced input: blood. The receptors come from a man between 45 and 60 years old in good health.

This clone was detected once. This chain links TRBV6-5 with TRBJ1-2; D uncertain. This CDR3 spans 14 amino acids. V was pared by 3 bases and J by 4 bases, with 12 bases between. Looked up from germline, CDR1 is MNHEY and CDR2 is SVGAGI. CDR3 protein: CASSYNLGVYGYTF. The CDR3, as DNA: TGTGCCAGCAGTTATAACCTAGGTGTCTATGGCTACACCTTC.

This chain joins TRBV24-1 and TRBJ2-7; 7 bases are shared with TRBD1. Germline CDR1 is KGHDR and CDR2 is SFDVKD. The CDR3 length is 17 residues. V lost 2 bases, J lost 4 bases, and 13 bases stayed unmatched. The CDR3 here is CATSDSRQGPDFYEQYF. CDR3 sequence (DNA): TGTGCCACCAGTGATTCAAGACAGGGCCCCGATTTTTACGAGCAGTACTTC.

This sequence joins TRBV18 and TRBJ1-1; 7 nucleotides agree with TRBD1. Germline V lookup: CDR1 KGHSH, CDR2 LQKENI. CDR3 size: 17 residues. The trim removed 3 bases at V and 5 bases at J, leaving 15 bases unmatched. CDR3 region: CASSPQQFRGEGTEAFF. Written as DNA, the CDR3 is TGTGCCAGCTCACCTCAACAGTTCAGGGGGGAGGGTACTGAAGCTTTCTTT.

This clone was detected once. The rearrangement links TRBV3-1 (or the pseudogene TRBV3-2) to TRBJ1-2, with TRBD1 identical over 7 bases. Germline V gene data show CDR1 as LGHDT and CDR2 as YNNKEL (reference sequence). With 4 bases clipped from V and 5 bases from J, the junction kept 7 bases outside the gene matches. This CDR3 contains 14 residues. CDR3 DNA sequence: TGTGCCAGCAGCCCCCGGGACAGAGTTTATGGCTACACCTTC. It is translated as CASSPRDRVYGYTF.

This chain uses TRBV9 with TRBJ1-2; 10 bases line up with TRBD1. This CDR3 is built from 14 residues. V lost 3 bases, J lost 6 bases, and 5 bases stayed unmatched. Per the germline V gene, CDR1 is SGDLS and CDR2 is YYNGEE. The CDR3 DNA is TGTGCCAGCAGCGGAAGCGGGACAGGGGATGGCTACACCTTC. Its translation is CASSGSGTGDGYTF.

V usage is TRBV6-5 and J usage is TRBJ1-2; D ambiguous. V was cut by 0 bases and J by 0 bases, with 8 bases left in between. From germline, CDR1 is MNHEY and CDR2 SVGAGI. This CDR3 is 15 amino acids long. The CDR3 region is CASSYSGGTNYGYTF. Here the CDR3 DNA reads TGTGCCAGCAGTTACTCGGGAGGGACTAACTATGGCTACACCTTC.

This clone was seen once. The chain employs TRBV7-6 and TRBJ2-5, with D possibly matching TRBD2 (6 bases). Germline-derived CDR1 and CDR2 are SGHVS and FNYEAQ. With 5 bases removed from V and 5 bases from J, the gap between germline ends came to 15 bases. The CDR3 is 14 residues long. CDR3 loop: CASSPGTGAETQYF. CDR3 coding DNA: TGTGCCAGCAGCCCAGGGACTGGCGCGGAGACCCAGTACTTC. Variable domain in full (rest from reference TRBV7-6 and TRBJ2-5): GAGVSQSPRYKVTKRGQDVALRCDPISGHVSLYWYRQALGQGPEFLTYFNYEAQQDKSGLPNDRFSAERPEGSISTLTIQRTEQRDSAMYRCASSPGTGAETQYFGPGTRLLVL.